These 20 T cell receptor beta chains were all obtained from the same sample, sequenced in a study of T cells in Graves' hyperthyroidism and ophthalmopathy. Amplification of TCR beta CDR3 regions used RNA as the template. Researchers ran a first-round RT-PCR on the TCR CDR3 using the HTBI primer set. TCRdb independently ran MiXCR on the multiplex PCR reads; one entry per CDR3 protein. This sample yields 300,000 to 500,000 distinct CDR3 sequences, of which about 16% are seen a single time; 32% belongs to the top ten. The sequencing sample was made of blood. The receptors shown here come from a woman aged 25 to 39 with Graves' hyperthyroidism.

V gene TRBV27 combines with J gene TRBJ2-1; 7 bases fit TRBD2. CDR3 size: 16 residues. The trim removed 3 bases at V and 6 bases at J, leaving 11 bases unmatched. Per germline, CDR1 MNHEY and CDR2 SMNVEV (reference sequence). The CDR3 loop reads CASSFTPGSGGNEQFF. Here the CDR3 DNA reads TGTGCCAGCAGTTTTACTCCGGGATCGGGGGGCAATGAGCAGTTCTTC.

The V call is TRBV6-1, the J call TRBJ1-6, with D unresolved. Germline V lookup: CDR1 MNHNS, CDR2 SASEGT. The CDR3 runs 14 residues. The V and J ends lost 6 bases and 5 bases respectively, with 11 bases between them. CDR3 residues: CASSPQPDNSPLHF. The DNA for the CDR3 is TGTGCCAGCAGCCCCCAGCCAGATAATTCACCCCTCCACTTT.

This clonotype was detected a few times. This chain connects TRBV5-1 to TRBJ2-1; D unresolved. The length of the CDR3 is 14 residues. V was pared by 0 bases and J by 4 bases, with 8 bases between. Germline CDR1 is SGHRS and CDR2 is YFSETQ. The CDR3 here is CASSLGQWYNEQFF. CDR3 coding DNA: TGCGCCAGCAGCTTGGGTCAGTGGTACAATGAGCAGTTCTTC. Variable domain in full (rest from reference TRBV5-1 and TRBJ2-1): KAGVTQTPRYLIKTRGQQVTLSCSPISGHRSVSWYQQTPGQGLQFLFEYFSETQRNKGNFPGRFSGRQFSNSRSEMNVSTLELGDSALYLCASSLGQWYNEQFFGPGTRLTVL.

The CDR3 loop reads CSDRQGKNIQYF. For the CDR3, the DNA is TGCAGCGACCGACAGGGGAAAAACATTCAGTACTTC. V usage is TRBV29-1 and J usage is TRBJ2-4, with TRBD1 matching over 8 bases. The CDR3 spans 12 residues. V shed 7 bases and J 4 bases; nucleotides not matched to a gene: 3. Germline-derived CDR1 and CDR2 are SQVTM and ANQGSEA.

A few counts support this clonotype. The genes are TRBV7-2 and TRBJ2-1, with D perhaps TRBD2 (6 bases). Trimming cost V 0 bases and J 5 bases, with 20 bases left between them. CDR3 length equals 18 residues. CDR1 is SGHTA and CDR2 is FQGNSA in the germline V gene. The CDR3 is CASSLAIGTGDLHNEQFF. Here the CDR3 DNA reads TGTGCCAGCAGCTTAGCGATAGGGACGGGGGATTTACACAATGAGCAGTTCTTC.

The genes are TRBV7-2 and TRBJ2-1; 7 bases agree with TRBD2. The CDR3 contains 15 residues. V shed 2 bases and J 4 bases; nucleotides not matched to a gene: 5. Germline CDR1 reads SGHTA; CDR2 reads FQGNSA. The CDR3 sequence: CASSLLGEGYNEQFF. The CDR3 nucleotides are TGTGCCAGCAGCTTATTGGGGGAGGGGTACAATGAGCAGTTCTTC.

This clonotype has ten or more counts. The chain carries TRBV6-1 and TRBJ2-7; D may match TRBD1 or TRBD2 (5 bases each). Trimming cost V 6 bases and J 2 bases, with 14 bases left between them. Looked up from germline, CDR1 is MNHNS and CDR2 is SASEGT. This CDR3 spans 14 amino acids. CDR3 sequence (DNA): TGTGCCAGCAGCGCCAACCCGGGACCCTACGAGCAGTACTTC. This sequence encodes CASSANPGPYEQYF.

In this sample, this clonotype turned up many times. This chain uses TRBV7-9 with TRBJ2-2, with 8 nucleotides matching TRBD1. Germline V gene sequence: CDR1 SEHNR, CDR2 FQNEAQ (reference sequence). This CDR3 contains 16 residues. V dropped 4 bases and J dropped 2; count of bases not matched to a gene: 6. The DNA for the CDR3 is TGTGCCAGCAGCTCCTCCGGGACAGGAAACACCGGGGAGCTGTTTTTT. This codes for CASSSSGTGNTGELFF.

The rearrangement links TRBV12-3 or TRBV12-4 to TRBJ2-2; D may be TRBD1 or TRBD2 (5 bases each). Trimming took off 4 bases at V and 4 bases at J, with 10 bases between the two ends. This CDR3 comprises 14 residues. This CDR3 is CASSSGTGTGELFF. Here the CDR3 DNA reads TGTGCCAGCAGTTCGGGGACGGGCACCGGGGAGCTGTTTTTT.

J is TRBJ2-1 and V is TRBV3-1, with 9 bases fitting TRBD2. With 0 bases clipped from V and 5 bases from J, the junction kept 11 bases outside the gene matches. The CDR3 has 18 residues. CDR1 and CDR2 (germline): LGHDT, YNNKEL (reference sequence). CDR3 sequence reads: CASSQEIPAGGPDNEQFF. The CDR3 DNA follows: TGTGCCAGCAGCCAAGAAATCCCGGCGGGAGGGCCTGACAATGAGCAGTTCTTC.

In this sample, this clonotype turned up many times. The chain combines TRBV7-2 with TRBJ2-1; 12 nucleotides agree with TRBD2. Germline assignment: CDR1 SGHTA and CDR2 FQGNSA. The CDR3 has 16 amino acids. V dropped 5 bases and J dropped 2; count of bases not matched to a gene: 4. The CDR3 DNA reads TGTGCCAGCAGCAAGACTAGCGGGAGTGCCTACAATGAGCAGTTCTTC. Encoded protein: CASSKTSGSAYNEQFF.

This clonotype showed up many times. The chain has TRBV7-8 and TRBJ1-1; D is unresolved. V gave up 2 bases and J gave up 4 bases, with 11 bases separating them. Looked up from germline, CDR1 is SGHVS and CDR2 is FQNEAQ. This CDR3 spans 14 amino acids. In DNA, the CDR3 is TGTGCCAGCAGCTTATTCGATGAGGGCACTGAAGCTTTCTTT. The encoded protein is CASSLFDEGTEAFF.

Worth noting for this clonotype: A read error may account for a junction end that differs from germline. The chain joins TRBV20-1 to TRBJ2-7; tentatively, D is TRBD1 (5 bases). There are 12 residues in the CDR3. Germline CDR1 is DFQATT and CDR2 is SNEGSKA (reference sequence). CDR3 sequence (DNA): TGCAGTGTTAGAGAAGACAGCTACGAGCAGTACTTC. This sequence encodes CSVREDSYEQYF.

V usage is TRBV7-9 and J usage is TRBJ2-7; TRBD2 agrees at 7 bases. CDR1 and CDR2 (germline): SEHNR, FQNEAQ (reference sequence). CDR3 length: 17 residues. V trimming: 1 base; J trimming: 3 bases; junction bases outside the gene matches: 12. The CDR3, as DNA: TGTGCCAGCAGCTTAGGACTAGCAATTGATCTGTTCTACGAGCAGTACTTC. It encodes CASSLGLAIDLFYEQYF.

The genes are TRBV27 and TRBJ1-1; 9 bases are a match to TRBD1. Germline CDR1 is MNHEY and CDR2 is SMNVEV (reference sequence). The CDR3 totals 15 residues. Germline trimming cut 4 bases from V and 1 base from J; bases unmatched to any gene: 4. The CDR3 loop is CASSSATGGNTEAFF. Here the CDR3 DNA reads TGTGCCAGCAGTTCCGCGACAGGGGGGAACACTGAAGCTTTCTTT.

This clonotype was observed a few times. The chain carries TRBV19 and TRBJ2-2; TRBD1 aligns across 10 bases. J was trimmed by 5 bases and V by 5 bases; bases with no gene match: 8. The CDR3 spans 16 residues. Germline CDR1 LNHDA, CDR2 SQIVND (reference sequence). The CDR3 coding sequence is TGTGCCAGTAGTCCCCGGGACAGGGGAGGAACCGGGGAGCTGTTTTTT. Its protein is CASSPRDRGGTGELFF.

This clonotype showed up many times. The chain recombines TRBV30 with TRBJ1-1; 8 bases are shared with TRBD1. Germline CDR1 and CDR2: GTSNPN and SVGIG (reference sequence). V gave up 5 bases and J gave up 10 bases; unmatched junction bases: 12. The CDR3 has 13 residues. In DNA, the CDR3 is TGTGCCTGGGCCGGACAGGGAGCATTACGAGCTTTCTTT. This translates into CAWAGQGALRAFF.

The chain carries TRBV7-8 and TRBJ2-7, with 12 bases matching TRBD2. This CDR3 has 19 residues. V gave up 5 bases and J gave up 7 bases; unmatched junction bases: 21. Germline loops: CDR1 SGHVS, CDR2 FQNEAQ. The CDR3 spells CASSQGQGRRLAGALEQYF. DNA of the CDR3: TGTGCCAGCAGCCAGGGACAGGGAAGACGACTAGCGGGAGCTCTGGAGCAGTACTTC.

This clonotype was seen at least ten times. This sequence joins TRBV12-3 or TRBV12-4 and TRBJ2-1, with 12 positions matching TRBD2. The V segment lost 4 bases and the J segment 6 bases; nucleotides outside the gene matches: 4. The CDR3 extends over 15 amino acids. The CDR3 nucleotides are TGTGCCAGCAGTTCAAGGACTAGCGGGACCAATGAGCAGTTCTTC. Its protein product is CASSSRTSGTNEQFF.

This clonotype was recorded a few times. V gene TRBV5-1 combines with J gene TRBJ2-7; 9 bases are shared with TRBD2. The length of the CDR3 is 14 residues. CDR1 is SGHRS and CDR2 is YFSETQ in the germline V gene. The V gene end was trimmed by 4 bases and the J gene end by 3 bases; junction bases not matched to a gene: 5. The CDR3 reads CASSPGTSNYEQYF. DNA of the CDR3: TGCGCCAGCAGCCCCGGGACTAGCAACTACGAGCAGTACTTC. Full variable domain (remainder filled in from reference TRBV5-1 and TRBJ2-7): KAGVTQTPRYLIKTRGQQVTLSCSPISGHRSVSWYQQTPGQGLQFLFEYFSETQRNKGNFPGRFSGRQFSNSRSEMNVSTLELGDSALYLCASSPGTSNYEQYFGPGTRLTVT.